The 26 T cell receptor beta chains presented below share a single source sample, sequenced in a study of OX40 agonist ivuxolimab in advanced cancers. Generated by immunoSEQ multiplex PCR, the TCRdb table keeps only in-frame clones and is missing some. This sample yields tens of thousands of clones, of which approximately 90% are seen a single time; roughly 0.51% belongs to the top ten. Sample: CD4+ or CD8+ T cells sorted from blood, taken in a trial of the OX40 agonist ivuxolimab. Source of these receptors: an adult with an advanced solid tumor such as melanoma, head and neck, liver or kidney cancer.

V gene TRBV18 combines with J gene TRBJ2-3; tentative D call: TRBD1 (6 bases). This CDR3 region has 16 residues. Germline V lookup: CDR1 KGHSH, CDR2 LQKENI. V lost 2 bases and J 4 bases, leaving 16 bases between the germline ends. DNA for the CDR3: TGTGCCAGCTCACCATTTCAGGGGCGCGGGCCAGATACGCAGTATTTT. Its translation: CASSPFQGRGPDTQYF. Looking up the rest from reference TRBV18 and TRBJ2-3 gives the full variable domain: NAGVMQNPRHLVRRRGQEARLRCSPMKGHSHVYWYRQLPEEGLKFMVYLQKENIIDESGMPKERFSAEFPKEGPSILRIQQVVRGDSAAYFCASSPFQGRGPDTQYFGPGTRLTVL.

The chain recombines TRBV9 with TRBJ1-5; D gene ambiguous. The V end was cut by 0 bases, the J end by 0 bases, with 7 bases between. The CDR3 length is 15 residues. CDR1 SGDLS and CDR2 YYNGEE come from the germline V gene. Here the CDR3 reads CASSVEADSNQPQHF. CDR3 in DNA: TGTGCCAGCAGCGTAGAGGCAGATAGCAATCAGCCCCAGCATTTT.

V usage is TRBV18 and J usage is TRBJ1-5; TRBD1 matches 11 bases. In germline, CDR1 is KGHSH, CDR2 LQKENI. CDR3 length: 15 amino acids. The junction had 4 bases not matched to a gene; V was cut back by 5 bases and J by 4 bases. CDR3 residues: CASSVGTGGNQPQHF. As DNA, the CDR3 is TGTGCCAGCTCAGTAGGGACAGGGGGAAATCAGCCCCAGCATTTT.

CDR3 sequence (DNA): TGTGCCTGGAGGGCCGGGACTGAAGCTTTCTTT. Translated: CAWRAGTEAFF. The chain uses TRBV30 and TRBJ1-1; no clear D. The CDR3 length is 11 residues. Germline V CDR1 and CDR2: GTSNPN, SVGIG (reference sequence). V lost 3 bases to trimming and J lost 5 bases, with 7 bases between them. The full variable domain, with the rest looked up from reference TRBV30 and TRBJ1-1, is SQTIHQWPATLVQPVGSPLSLECTVEGTSNPNLYWYRQAAGRGLQLLFYSVGIGQISSEVPQNLSASRPQDRQFILSSKKLLLSDSGFYLCAWRAGTEAFFGQGTRLTVV.

This clone was observed once. A read error may account for a junction end that differs from germline. The CDR3 protein is CASSLRGIAGASETQYF. For the CDR3, the DNA is TGTGCTAGCAGCCTAAGAGGGATAGCGGGAGCATCAGAGACCCAGTACTTC. The chain couples TRBV7-7 to TRBJ2-5, with TRBD2 matching 9 bases. Per the germline V gene, CDR1 is SSHAT and CDR2 is FNYEAQ (reference sequence). The CDR3 contains 17 residues.

This chain links TRBV28 with TRBJ1-4; D remains unclear. Germline lookup yields CDR1 MDHEN and CDR2 SYDVKM. The CDR3 is made up of 14 amino acids. V lost 3 bases, J lost 4 bases, and 9 bases lay in between. The CDR3 coding sequence is TGTGCCAGCAGTTTGTCAGGTTATAATGAAAAACTGTTTTTT. It encodes CASSLSGYNEKLFF.

V is TRBV19 and J is TRBJ2-2; 8 positions match TRBD2. CDR1 LNHDA and CDR2 SQIVND come from the germline V gene (reference sequence). Losses at the gene ends were 1 base for V and 1 base for J; bases not matched to a gene: 2. This CDR3 comprises 16 residues. The CDR3 nucleotides read TGTGCCAGTAGTATAGTACTAGCGGAGAACACCGGGGAGCTGTTTTTT. This translates into CASSIVLAENTGELFF.

The chain joins TRBV21-1 to TRBJ2-2; TRBD1 was called by the table and not checked on the DNA. TRBV21-1 corresponds to a pseudogene. The CDR3 has 17 residues. As DNA, the CDR3 is TGTGCCAGCACCTCGGCACGACAGTTCGCGAACACCGGGGAGCTGTTTTTT. It codes for CASTSARQFANTGELFF.

The genes are TRBV5-1 and TRBJ2-3; possibly TRBD2 for D (6 bases). The CDR3 runs 15 residues. CDR1 is SGHRS, CDR2 YFSETQ, per germline. The V gene lost 5 bases and the J gene lost 2 bases, with 15 bases spanning the gap. The CDR3, as DNA: TGCGCCAGCAGGGAGGGGTCCCTACCCACAGATACGCAGTATTTT. It encodes CASREGSLPTDTQYF.

The rearrangement joins TRBV28 to TRBJ2-7; D unresolved. V was clipped by 6 bases and J by 3 bases, with 15 bases between them. This CDR3 contains 14 residues. Germline assignment: CDR1 MDHEN and CDR2 SYDVKM. CDR3 protein: CASRPAPPNYEQYF. CDR3 DNA: TGTGCCAGCAGGCCCGCCCCGCCAAACTACGAGCAGTACTTC.

This clone appeared a single time. The chain links TRBV5-1 to TRBJ2-1, with 11 bases fitting TRBD2. The trim removed 0 bases at V and 7 bases at J, leaving 3 bases unmatched. The CDR3 is 15 amino acids. Germline-derived CDR1 and CDR2 are SGHRS and YFSETQ. CDR3: CASSLALAGVNEQFF. The CDR3 DNA sequence: TGCGCCAGCAGCTTGGCACTAGCGGGAGTGAATGAGCAGTTCTTC.

V gene TRBV29-1 combines with J gene TRBJ2-1, with TRBD1 identical over 8 bases. CDR1 is SQVTM and CDR2 is ANQGSEA in the germline V gene. This CDR3 has 14 amino acids. Unmatched junction bases numbered 8, after V lost 6 bases and J lost 4 bases. The CDR3 loop is CSVARGTGYNEQFF. CDR3 nucleotides: TGCAGCGTCGCACGGGGGACAGGATACAATGAGCAGTTCTTC.

Written as DNA, the CDR3 is TGTGCCAGCAGCTTAGGGGGGACTAGCGGTACAGATACGCAGTATTTT. Encoded protein: CASSLGGTSGTDTQYF. This chain links TRBV11-1 with TRBJ2-3; 11 bases line up with TRBD2. Germline values: CDR1 SGHAT, CDR2 FQDESV (reference sequence). V trimming: 1 base; J trimming: 3 bases; junction bases outside the gene matches: 3. CDR3 length: 16 residues.

CDR3 in amino acids: CASSGQGSGELFF. DNA for the CDR3: TGTGCCAGTAGTGGACAGGGGTCCGGGGAGCTGTTTTTT. V is TRBV19 and J is TRBJ2-2; 9 bases align to TRBD1. This CDR3 spans 13 amino acids. V dropped 5 bases and J dropped 6; count of bases not matched to a gene: 1. Germline V CDR1 and CDR2: LNHDA, SQIVND (reference sequence).

The rearrangement uses TRBV6-1 and TRBJ2-3, with 11 bases matching TRBD2. Germline loops: CDR1 MNHNS, CDR2 SASEGT. Trimming at V came to 2 bases and at J to 4 bases, leaving 8 bases not matched to a gene. This CDR3 contains 17 residues. CDR3 amino acids: CASSEQTSGIRADTQYF. The CDR3 nucleotides are TGTGCCAGCAGTGAACAGACTAGCGGGATTCGTGCAGATACGCAGTATTTT.

The chain recombines TRBV9 with TRBJ2-5, with D possibly matching TRBD1 (5 bases). Trimming stripped 0 bases from V and 1 base from J, with 7 bases between. This CDR3 contains 14 residues. Germline V gives CDR1 SGDLS, CDR2 YYNGEE. For the CDR3, the DNA is TGTGCCAGCAGCGTAGGGGGCCTCCAAGAGACCCAGTACTTC. It encodes CASSVGGLQETQYF.

Only one count was recorded for this clone. The chain uses TRBV7-9 and TRBJ2-7; D might be TRBD2 (6 bases). The CDR3 totals 17 residues. With 5 bases removed from V and 0 bases from J, the gap between germline ends came to 20 bases. CDR1 is SEHNR, CDR2 FQNEAQ, per germline (reference sequence). The CDR3 loop is CASSGPVGSGSSYEQYF. CDR3 DNA: TGTGCCAGCAGCGGGCCTGTGGGGAGCGGGTCCTCCTACGAGCAGTACTTC.

The gene calls are TRBV5-1 and TRBJ2-3, with D uncertain. V lost 1 base and J lost 1, with 10 bases in between. The V gene's germline CDR1 is SGHRS and CDR2 YFSETQ. This CDR3 is built from 15 residues. The CDR3 nucleotides read TGCGCCAGCAGCTTGATCAGCGCCCGCACAGATACGCAGTATTTT. Its translation is CASSLISARTDTQYF.

The chain couples TRBV2 to TRBJ2-7; the D is unclear. This CDR3 has 11 residues. Deletions cut 5 bases from V and 7 bases from J, with 9 bases between. Germline CDR1 and CDR2: SNHLY and FYNNEI. The CDR3, as DNA: TGTGCCAGCAGTCTCAGCCGTGAGCAGTACTTC. Its translation is CASSLSREQYF. The variable domain in full, completed from reference TRBV2 and TRBJ2-7, reads EPEVTQTPSHQVTQMGQEVILRCVPISNHLYFYWYRQILGQKVEFLVSFYNNEISEKSEIFDDQFSVERPDGSNFTLKIRSTKLEDSAMYFCASSLSREQYFGPGTRLTVT.

The chain couples TRBV11-2 to TRBJ2-1, with D maybe TRBD2 (5 bases). V dropped 8 bases and J dropped 1 base, with 12 bases sitting between them. This CDR3 region has 14 residues. Germline V gene lookup returns CDR1 SGHAT and CDR2 FQNNGV. CDR3 bases: TGTGCCAGCCTCGTGGAGCGGTCCTACAATGAGCAGTTCTTC. It translates to CASLVERSYNEQFF.

Regarding this clone: The same CDR3 is also encoded by other DNA sequences in this sample. The chain is built from TRBV5-1 and TRBJ1-3, with 7 bases that match TRBD1. With V trimmed by 4 bases and J by 0 bases, 1 base remained unmatched. Looked up from germline, CDR1 is SGHRS and CDR2 is YFSETQ. CDR3 length equals 14 residues. CDR3 DNA: TGCGCCAGCAGCAGGGACAGCTCTGGAAACACCATATATTTT. Its translation: CASSRDSSGNTIYF.

The chain links TRBV7-3 to TRBJ2-3; 8 bases map to TRBD1. Germline lookup yields CDR1 SGHTA and CDR2 FQGTGA. The trim removed 4 bases at V and 5 bases at J, leaving 2 bases unmatched. This CDR3 contains 13 residues. This CDR3 reads CASSYGTGDTQYF. CDR3 nucleotide sequence: TGTGCCAGCAGCTACGGGACAGGAGATACGCAGTATTTT.

The chain carries TRBV7-9 and TRBJ2-7, with D perhaps matching TRBD1 or TRBD2 (5 bases each). The germline gives CDR1 SEHNR, CDR2 FQNEAQ (reference sequence). The ends were cut back, 7 bases at V and 0 bases at J, with 10 bases in the middle. The CDR3 is made up of 13 amino acids. The CDR3 region is CASTWGSSYEQYF. CDR3 DNA: TGTGCCAGCACTTGGGGGTCCTCCTACGAGCAGTACTTC.

The chain has TRBV10-1 and TRBJ2-4; no firm D call. From germline, CDR1 is WNHNN and CDR2 SYGVQD (reference sequence). The CDR3 runs to 11 residues. Deletions cut 6 bases from V and 4 bases from J, with 4 bases between. CDR3 nucleotides: TGCGCCAGCAGACCGAAAAACATTCAGTACTTC. Translating gives CASRPKNIQYF.

The V call is TRBV27, the J call TRBJ1-1, with 8 nucleotides matching TRBD1. Germline V gene lookup returns CDR1 MNHEY and CDR2 SMNVEV (reference sequence). The CDR3 runs to 15 residues. The trim removed 7 bases at V and 0 bases at J, leaving 7 bases unmatched. CDR3 sequence reads: CASKMTGAMNTEAFF. In DNA, the CDR3 is TGTGCCAGCAAAATGACAGGGGCGATGAACACTGAAGCTTTCTTT.

The rearrangement joins TRBV6-5 to TRBJ2-7; TRBD2 might be the D (5 bases). In germline, CDR1 is MNHEY, CDR2 SVGAGI. V was pared by 3 bases and J by 0 bases, with 9 bases between. The CDR3 totals 14 residues. This chain's CDR3 is CASSYSSVSYEQYF. The CDR3 bases are TGTGCCAGCAGTTATAGTAGCGTCTCCTACGAGCAGTACTTC.